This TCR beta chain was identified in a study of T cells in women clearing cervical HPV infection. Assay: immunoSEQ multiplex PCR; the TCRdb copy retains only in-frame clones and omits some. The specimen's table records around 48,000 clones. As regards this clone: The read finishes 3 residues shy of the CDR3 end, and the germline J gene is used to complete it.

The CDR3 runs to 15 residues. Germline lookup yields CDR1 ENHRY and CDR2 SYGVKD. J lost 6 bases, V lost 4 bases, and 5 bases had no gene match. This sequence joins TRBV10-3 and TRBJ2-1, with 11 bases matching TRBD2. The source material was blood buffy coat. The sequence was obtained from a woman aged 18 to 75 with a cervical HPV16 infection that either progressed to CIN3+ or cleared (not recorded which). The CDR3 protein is CAISGSLAGVNEQFF. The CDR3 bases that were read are TGTGCCATCAGTGGGTCACTAGCGGGAGTCAATGAG.